The T cell receptor (beta chain) under discussion was sequenced for a study of blood T cell repertoires in COVID-19. This clone occurred a few times. Germline CDR1 reads LGHNT; CDR2 reads FRNRAP. V lost 1 base and J 4 bases, leaving 10 bases between the germline ends. The CDR3 is 14 residues long. Clones were sequenced by immunoSEQ multiplex PCR, and TCRdb holds only the in-frame ones, with some missing. Of hundreds of thousands of clones listed, 85% to 90% were seen once; the top ten hold over 4.5%. Input material: peripheral blood. This chain links TRBV12-5 with TRBJ2-5; a weak D match, TRBD2 (5 bases). The clonotype was recovered from a man at least 80 years old with acute or convalescent COVID-19. In DNA, the CDR3 is TGTGCTAGTGGTTTGGGGTTCCGGGGAGAGACCCAGTACTTC. As protein: CASGLGFRGETQYF.